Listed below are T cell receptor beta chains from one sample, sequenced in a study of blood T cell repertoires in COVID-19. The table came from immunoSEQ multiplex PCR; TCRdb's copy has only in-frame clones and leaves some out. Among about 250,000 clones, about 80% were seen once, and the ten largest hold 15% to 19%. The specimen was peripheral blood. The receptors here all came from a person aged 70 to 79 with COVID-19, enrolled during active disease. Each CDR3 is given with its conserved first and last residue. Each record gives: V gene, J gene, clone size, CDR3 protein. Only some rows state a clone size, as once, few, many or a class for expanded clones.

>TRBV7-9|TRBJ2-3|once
CASSPRGTDTQYF
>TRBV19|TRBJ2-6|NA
CASSKPGLLSGANVLTF
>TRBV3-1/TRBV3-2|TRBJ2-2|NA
CASSRHYSGRANTGELFF
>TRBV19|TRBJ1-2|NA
CASRDRLTNYGYTF
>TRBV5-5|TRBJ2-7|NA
CASSPLGGGSEQYF
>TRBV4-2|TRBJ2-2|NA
CASSQEGAGEWNTGELFF
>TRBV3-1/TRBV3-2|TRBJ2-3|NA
CASSQERRGDDTQYF
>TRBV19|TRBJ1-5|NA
CASSWQGQPQHF
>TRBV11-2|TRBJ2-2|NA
CASSLSSGDTGELFF
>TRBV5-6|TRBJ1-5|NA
CASSLGTGRSNQPQHF
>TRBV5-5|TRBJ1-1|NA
CASSLAPGQGGVNTEAFF
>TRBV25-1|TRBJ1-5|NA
CASTQTTQHNQPQHF
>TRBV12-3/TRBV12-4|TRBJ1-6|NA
CASSLSVNSPLHF
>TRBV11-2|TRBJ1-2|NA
CASRGTGANYGYTF
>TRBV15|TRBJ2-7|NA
CATSRDRVQSYEQYF
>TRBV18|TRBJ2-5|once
CASSPTGTGGETQYF
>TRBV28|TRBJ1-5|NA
CASSLSMGAHQPQHF
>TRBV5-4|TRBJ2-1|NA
CASSLIGERNEQFF
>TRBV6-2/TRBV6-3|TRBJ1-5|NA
CASSYLGQGGHQPQHF
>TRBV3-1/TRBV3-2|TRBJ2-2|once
CASSQVEVAGELFF
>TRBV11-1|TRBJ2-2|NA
CASSLGKAGSTGELFF
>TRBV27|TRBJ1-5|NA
CASSPGRNQPQHF
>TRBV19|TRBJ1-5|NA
CASSLTGGMQPQHF
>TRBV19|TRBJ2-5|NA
CASSIRMGNQGTQYF
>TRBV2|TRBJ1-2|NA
CASSRVVNYGYTF
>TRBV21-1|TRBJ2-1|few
CASTRSNLTSGKESSYNEQFF
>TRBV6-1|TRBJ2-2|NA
CASSVDTGVNTGELFF
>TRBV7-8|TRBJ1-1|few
CASSSSTGQGARSTEAFF
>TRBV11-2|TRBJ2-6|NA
CASSLANVLTF
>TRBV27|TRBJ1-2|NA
CASSSGRGGFGYTF
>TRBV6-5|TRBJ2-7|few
CASRRQASYEQYF
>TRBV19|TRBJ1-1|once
CASTHRGRGEAFF
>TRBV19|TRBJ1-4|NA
CASSIPPLGELFF
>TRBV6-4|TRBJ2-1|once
CASSASRNNEQFF
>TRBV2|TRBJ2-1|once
CASSQQVNEQFF
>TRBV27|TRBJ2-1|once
CASSLSLPPYNEQFF
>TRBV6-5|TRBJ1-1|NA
CASMAGQLNTEAFF
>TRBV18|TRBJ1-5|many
CASSPRSGGGQPQHF
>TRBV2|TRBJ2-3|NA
CASSDRFSGSTDTQYF
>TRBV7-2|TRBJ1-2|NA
CASTPRGGAIDGGYTF
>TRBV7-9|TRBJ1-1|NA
CASSSTGNTEAFF
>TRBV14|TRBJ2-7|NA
CASSQTGGTYEQYF
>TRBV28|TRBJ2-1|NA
CATNRVQAPYNEQFF
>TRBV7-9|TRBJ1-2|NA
CASSGRDRLDYGYTF
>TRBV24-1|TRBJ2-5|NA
CATSDTGQETQYF
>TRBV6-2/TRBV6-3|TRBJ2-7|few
CASSYAGLLAGGKQYEQYF
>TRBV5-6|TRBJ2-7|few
CASSPGTVYEQYF
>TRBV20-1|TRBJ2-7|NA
CSASASGRIGIYEQYF
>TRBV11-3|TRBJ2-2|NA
CASSEDRDPGELFF